This is a list of T cell receptor beta chains from one sample in a study of beta chain features in type 1 diabetes. Repertoires were generated with immunoSEQ multiplex PCR, while TCRdb's copy carries only in-frame clones and drops some. The sample yields hundreds of thousands of clones, roughly an eighth seen once. Sequenced material: naive CD4+ T cells from blood. These TCRs come from a young man with type 1 diabetes. Each CDR3 is given without its conserved first and last residue. Clone sizes are given selectively: once, few, many, or a class where the clone is expanded.

>TRBJ1-2|.|TRBV27
ASRPTGSHGYT
>TRBJ1-1|.|TRBV5-1
ASSLMDSVNTEAF
>TRBJ2-3|.|TRBV18
ASSPTGATDTQY
>TRBJ1-5|few|TRBV4-1
ASSQEGSGTHSNQPQH
>TRBJ2-1|.|TRBV4-1
ASSRLPGGDEQF
>TRBJ1-3|.|TRBV30
AWRRVDSGNTIY
>TRBJ2-2|few|TRBV11-3
ASSSGLTKNTGELF
>TRBJ2-7|few|TRBV30
AWSATGQGVHEQY
>TRBJ2-6|few|TRBV14
ASSRTSGANVLT
>TRBJ1-2|few|TRBV27
ASSLRDGHYGYT
>TRBJ2-1|.|TRBV20-1
SASPGGEQF
>TRBJ1-1|few|TRBV18
ASSPGQGGSGTEAF
>TRBJ2-1|few|TRBV29-1
SAPRDASSYNEQF
>TRBJ1-1|few|TRBV21-1
ASSYPTGPKNTEAF
>TRBJ2-1|few|TRBV9
ASSDSSGGSYSSYNEQF
>TRBJ2-5|few|TRBV4-1
ASSRPAETQY
>TRBJ2-7|.|TRBV2
ASSSRFYEQY
>TRBJ2-1|few|TRBV4-1
ASSLSYNEQF
>TRBJ2-7|few|TRBV4-1
ASSPQGLGYEQY
>TRBJ2-7|.|TRBV7-8
ASSLGPGSEQY
>TRBJ1-4|.|TRBV7-2
ASSLGVVEKLF
>TRBJ1-5|.|TRBV6-1
ASSASWNQPQH
>TRBJ2-7|.|TRBV30
AWAPLGVNEQY
>TRBJ1-1|few|TRBV9
ASSSAAVNTEAF
>TRBJ2-1|.|TRBV5-1
ASSPVPGLAGVVEQF
>TRBJ2-1|few|TRBV7-9
ASSLEGRESDEQF
>TRBJ2-1|.|TRBV18
ASSRRDSYNEQF
>TRBJ1-6|.|TRBV6-5
ASSYGNSPLH
>TRBJ2-7|.|TRBV14
ASSQGAALEQY
>TRBJ1-4|few|TRBV19
ATGQAEEKLF
>TRBJ1-5|few|TRBV23-1
ASRPQGAYQPQH
>TRBJ1-2|.|TRBV7-8
ASSPAGDYGYT
>TRBJ2-7|.|TRBV18
ASSPGTGRYDEQY
>TRBJ2-2|.|TRBV7-3
ASSLGTHTGELF
>TRBJ1-1|few|TRBV27
ASSTGGVPEAF
>TRBJ1-5|few|TRBV27
ASSPDRGDQPQH
>TRBJ2-7|few|TRBV30
AWRTHLSRQY
>TRBJ2-3|few|TRBV13
ASSLEGPSTDTQY
>TRBJ2-6|.|TRBV2
ASIGISSGANVLT
>TRBJ2-2|.|TRBV9
ASSVRDGPPGELF
>TRBJ2-3|.|TRBV4-1
ASSQLSAGDTQY
>TRBJ2-1|few|TRBV11-2
ASSRSSYNEQF
>TRBJ2-3|few|TRBV15
ATSQMGRRRTDTQY